Sequencing of this T cell receptor (beta chain) was carried out in a study of blood T cell repertoires in COVID-19. Study details: Among Cohort 3 donors, those recovered had two negative PCRs, clearance, or symptom resolution. Sources were T cells, B-cell-depleted T cells, or PBMCs; the material itself was cDNA or gDNA. The United States, Italy and Spain were the sources of the acute and convalescent COVID-19 samples.

The age range of participants was about 18 to 95 years, with residence in roughly 25 US areas. Sequenced by immunoSEQ multiplex PCR; TCRdb stores in-frame clones only, minus some. The sample lists 210,000 or so clones; 85% to 90% were seen once. The V gene lost 5 bases and the J gene lost 4 bases, with 16 bases spanning the gap. Germline V gene sequence: CDR1 SGHNT, CDR2 YYREEE (reference sequence). The CDR3 sequence is 15 residues long. The sequence was collected from a woman aged 50 to 60 in a cohort exposed to, infected with or recovered from COVID-19 (not recorded which). The specimen sequenced was PBMCs or T cells enriched from blood (not recorded which). The chain uses TRBV5-4 and TRBJ1-3; tentatively, D is TRBD1 (5 bases). This CDR3 is CASSSGLGSGNTIYF. The CDR3 nucleotides read TGTGCCAGCAGTTCGGGACTCGGGTCGGGAAACACCATATATTTT.